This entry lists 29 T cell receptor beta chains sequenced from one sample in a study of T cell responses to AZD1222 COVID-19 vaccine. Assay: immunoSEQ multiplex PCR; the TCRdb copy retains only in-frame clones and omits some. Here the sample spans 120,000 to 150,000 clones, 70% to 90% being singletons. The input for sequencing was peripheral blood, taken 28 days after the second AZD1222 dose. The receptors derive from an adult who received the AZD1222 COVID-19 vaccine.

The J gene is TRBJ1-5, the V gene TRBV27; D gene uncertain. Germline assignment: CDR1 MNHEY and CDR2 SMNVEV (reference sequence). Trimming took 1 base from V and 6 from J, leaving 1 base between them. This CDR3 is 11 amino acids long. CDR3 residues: CASSLFQPQHF. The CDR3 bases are TGTGCCAGCAGTTTATTTCAGCCCCAGCATTTT.

The CDR3 sequence: CASRGLDTGELFF. The CDR3 region has the DNA TGTGCCAGTAGGGGACTCGACACCGGGGAGCTGTTTTTT. The chain combines TRBV19 with TRBJ2-2; D may be TRBD2 (6 bases). CDR1 and CDR2 from the germline V gene are LNHDA and SQIVND (reference sequence). V dropped 6 bases and J dropped 3 bases, with 8 bases sitting between them. This CDR3 has 13 residues.

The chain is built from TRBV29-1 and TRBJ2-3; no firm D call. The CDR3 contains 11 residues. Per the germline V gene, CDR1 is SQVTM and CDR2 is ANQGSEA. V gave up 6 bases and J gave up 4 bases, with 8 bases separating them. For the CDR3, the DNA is TGCAGCGTCGCTGGGTCAGATACGCAGTATTTT. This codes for CSVAGSDTQYF.

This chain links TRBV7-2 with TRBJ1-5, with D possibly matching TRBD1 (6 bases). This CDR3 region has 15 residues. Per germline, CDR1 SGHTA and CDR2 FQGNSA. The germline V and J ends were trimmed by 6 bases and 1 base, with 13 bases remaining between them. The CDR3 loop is CASSYAGASNQPQHF. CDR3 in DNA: TGTGCCAGCAGTTACGCGGGGGCAAGCAATCAGCCCCAGCATTTT.

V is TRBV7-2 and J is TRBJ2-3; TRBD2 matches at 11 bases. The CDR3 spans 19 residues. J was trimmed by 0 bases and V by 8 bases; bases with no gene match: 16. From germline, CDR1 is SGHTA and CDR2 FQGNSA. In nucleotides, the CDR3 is TGTGCCAGCCGCTCAAAGGGTCTAGCGGGGGGACCTAGCACAGATACGCAGTATTTT. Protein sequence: CASRSKGLAGGPSTDTQYF.

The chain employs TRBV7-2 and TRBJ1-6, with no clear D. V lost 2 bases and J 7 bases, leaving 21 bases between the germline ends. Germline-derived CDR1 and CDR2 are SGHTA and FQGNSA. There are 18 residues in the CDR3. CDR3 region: CASSLSGPPTQNNSPLHF. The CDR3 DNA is TGTGCCAGCAGCTTATCCGGGCCCCCTACTCAAAACAATTCACCCCTCCACTTT.

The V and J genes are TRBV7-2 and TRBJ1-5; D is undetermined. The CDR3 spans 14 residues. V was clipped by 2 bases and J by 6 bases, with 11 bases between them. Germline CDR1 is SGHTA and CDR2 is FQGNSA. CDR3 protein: CASSLFMESQPQHF. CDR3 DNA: TGTGCCAGCAGCTTATTCATGGAGAGTCAGCCCCAGCATTTT.

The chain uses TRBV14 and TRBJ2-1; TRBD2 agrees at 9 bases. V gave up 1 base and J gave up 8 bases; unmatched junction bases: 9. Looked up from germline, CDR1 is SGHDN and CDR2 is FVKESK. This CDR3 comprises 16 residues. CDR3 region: CASSQAGRGGLDEQFF. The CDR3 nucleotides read TGTGCCAGCAGCCAAGCGGGGCGGGGGGGCCTCGATGAGCAGTTCTTC.

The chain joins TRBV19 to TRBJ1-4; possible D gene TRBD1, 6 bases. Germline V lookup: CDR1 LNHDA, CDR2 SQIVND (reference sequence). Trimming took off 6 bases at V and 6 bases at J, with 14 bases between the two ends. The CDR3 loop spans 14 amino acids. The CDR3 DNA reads TGTGCCAGTAGACAGGGAATAGCGGATGAAAAACTGTTTTTT. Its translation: CASRQGIADEKLFF.

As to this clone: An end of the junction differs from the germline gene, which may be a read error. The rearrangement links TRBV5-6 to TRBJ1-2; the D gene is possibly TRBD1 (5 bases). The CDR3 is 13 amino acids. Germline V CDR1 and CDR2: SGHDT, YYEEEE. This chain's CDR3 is CASSSGHNDGYTF. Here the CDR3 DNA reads TGTGCCAGCAGCTCGGGGCATAACGATGGCTACACCTTC.

DNA for the CDR3: TGTGCCAGCAGCCAAGAAAGGTCCGAGCAGTACTTC. Translating it yields CASSQERSEQYF. The chain carries TRBV3-1 (or the pseudogene TRBV3-2) and TRBJ2-7; no definite D call. Looked up from germline, CDR1 is LGHDT and CDR2 is YNNKEL (reference sequence). The CDR3 totals 12 residues. Trimming removed 0 bases at V and 6 bases at J, with 6 bases between.

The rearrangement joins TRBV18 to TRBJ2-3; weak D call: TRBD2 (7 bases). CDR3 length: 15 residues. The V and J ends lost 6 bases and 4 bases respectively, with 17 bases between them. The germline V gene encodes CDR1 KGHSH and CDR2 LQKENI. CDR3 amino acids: CASSAPRGGPDTQYF. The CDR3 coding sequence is TGTGCCAGCTCTGCCCCTAGGGGGGGTCCAGATACGCAGTATTTT.

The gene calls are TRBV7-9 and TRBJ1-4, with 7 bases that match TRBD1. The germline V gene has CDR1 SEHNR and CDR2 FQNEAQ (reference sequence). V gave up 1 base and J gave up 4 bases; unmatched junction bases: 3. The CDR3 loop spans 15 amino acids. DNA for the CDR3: TGTGCCAGCAGCTTAGAGGGACAGCGTAATGAAAAACTGTTTTTT. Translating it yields CASSLEGQRNEKLFF.

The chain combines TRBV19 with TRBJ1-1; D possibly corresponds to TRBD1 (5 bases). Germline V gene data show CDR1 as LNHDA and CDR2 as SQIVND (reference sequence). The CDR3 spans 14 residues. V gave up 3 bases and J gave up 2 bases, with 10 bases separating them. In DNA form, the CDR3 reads TGTGCCAGTAGTATTTCCAGGGCAAACACTGAAGCTTTCTTT. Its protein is CASSISRANTEAFF.

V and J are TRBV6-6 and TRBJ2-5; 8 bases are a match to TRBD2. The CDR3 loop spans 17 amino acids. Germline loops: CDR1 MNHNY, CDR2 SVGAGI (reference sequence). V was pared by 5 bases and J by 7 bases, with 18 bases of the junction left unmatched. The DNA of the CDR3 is TGTGCCAGCAGTCCGAGGGCGGGGGGCTTAGGCAGAGGGACCCAGTACTTC. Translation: CASSPRAGGLGRGTQYF.

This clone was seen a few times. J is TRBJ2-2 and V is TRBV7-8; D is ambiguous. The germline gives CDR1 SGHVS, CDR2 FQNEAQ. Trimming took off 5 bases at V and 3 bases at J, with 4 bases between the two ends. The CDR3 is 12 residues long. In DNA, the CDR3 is TGTGCCAGCAGCCGAGACACCGGGGAGCTGTTTTTT. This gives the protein CASSRDTGELFF.

For the CDR3, the DNA is TGTGCCAGCTCAGACAGGTCGAGCCCTGCGGGAATTAATTCACCCCTCCACTTT. Translated: CASSDRSSPAGINSPLHF. V is TRBV27 and J is TRBJ1-6, with D perhaps TRBD1 (6 bases). This CDR3 is 18 amino acids long. With 8 bases removed from V and 6 bases from J, the gap between germline ends came to 26 bases. Germline assignment: CDR1 MNHEY and CDR2 SMNVEV (reference sequence).

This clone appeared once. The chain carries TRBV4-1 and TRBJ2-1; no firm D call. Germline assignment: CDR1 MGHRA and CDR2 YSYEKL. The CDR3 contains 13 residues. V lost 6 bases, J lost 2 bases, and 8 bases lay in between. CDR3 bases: TGCGCCAGCAGGACCCCCCCCTACAATGAGCAGTTCTTC. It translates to CASRTPPYNEQFF.

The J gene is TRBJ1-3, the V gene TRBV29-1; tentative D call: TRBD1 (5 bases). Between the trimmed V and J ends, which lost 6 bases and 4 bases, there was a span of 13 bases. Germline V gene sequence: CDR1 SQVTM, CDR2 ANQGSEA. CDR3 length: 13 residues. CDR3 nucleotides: TGCAGCGTATGCAGGGTTACAGGAAACACCATATATTTT. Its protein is CSVCRVTGNTIYF.

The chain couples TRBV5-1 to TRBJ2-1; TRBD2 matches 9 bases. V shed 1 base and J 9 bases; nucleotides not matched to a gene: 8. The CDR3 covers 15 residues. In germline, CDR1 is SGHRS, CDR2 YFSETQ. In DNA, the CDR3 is TGCGCCAGCAGCTTGTCACGCGGGGGGGCTGGTGAGCAGTTCTTC. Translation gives CASSLSRGGAGEQFF.

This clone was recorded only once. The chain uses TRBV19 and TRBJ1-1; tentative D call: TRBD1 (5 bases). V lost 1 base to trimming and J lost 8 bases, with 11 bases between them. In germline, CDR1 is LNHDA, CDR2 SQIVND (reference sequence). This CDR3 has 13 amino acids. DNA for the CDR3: TGTGCCAGTAGTATAGTGTGGCAGGGAGAAGCTTTCTTT. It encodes CASSIVWQGEAFF.

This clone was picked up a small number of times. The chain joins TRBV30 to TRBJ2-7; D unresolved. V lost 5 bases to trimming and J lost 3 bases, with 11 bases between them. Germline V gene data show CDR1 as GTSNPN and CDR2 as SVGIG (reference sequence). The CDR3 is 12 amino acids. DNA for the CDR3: TGTGCCTGGGGACCGAGTGGCTACGAGCAGTACTTC. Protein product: CAWGPSGYEQYF.

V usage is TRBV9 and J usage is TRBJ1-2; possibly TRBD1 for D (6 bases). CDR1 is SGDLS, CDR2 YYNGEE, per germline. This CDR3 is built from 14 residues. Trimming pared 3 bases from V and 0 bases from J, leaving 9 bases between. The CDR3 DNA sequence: TGTGCCAGCAGCGGGCGACAGGCTAACTATGGCTACACCTTC. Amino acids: CASSGRQANYGYTF.

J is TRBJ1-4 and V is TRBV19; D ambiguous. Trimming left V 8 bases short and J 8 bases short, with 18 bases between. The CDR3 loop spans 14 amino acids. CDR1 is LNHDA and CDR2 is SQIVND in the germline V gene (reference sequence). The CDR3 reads CASSGRGDREKLFF. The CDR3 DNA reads TGTGCCAGTTCCGGGCGGGGAGATCGGGAAAAACTGTTTTTT. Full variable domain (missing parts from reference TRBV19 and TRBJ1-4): DGGITQSPKYLFRKEGQNVTLSCEQNLNHDAMYWYRQDPGQGLRLIYYSQIVNDFQKGDIAEGYSVSREKKESFPLTVTSAQKNPTAFYLCASSGRGDREKLFFGSGTQLSVL.

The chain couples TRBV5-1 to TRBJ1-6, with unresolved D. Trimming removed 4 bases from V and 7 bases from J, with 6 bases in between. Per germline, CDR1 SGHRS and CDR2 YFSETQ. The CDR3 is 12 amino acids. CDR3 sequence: CASSLGNSPLHF. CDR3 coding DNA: TGCGCCAGCAGCCTGGGAAATTCACCCCTCCACTTT.

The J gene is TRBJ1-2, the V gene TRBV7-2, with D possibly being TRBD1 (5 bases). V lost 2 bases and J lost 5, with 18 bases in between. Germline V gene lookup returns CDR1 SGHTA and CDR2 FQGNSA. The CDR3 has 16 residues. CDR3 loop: CASSLLRAGLGYGYTF. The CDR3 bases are TGTGCCAGCAGCTTACTAAGGGCAGGGCTAGGGTATGGCTACACCTTC.

In DNA form, the CDR3 reads TGTGCCAGCAGCCCCTCAGGATACGGGGGGGACACTGAAGCTTTCTTT. Translation: CASSPSGYGGDTEAFF. V gene TRBV13 combines with J gene TRBJ1-1; tentative D call: TRBD1 (5 bases). Deletions cut 5 bases from V and 3 bases from J, with 19 bases between. Germline values: CDR1 PRHDT, CDR2 FYEKMQ (reference sequence). CDR3 length: 16 residues.

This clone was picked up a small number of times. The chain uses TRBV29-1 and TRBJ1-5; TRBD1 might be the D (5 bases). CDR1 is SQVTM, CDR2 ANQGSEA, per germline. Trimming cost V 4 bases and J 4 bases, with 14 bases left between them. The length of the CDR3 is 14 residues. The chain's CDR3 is CSVVVYRRNQPQHF. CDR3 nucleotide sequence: TGCAGCGTTGTGGTATACAGGCGAAATCAGCCCCAGCATTTT.

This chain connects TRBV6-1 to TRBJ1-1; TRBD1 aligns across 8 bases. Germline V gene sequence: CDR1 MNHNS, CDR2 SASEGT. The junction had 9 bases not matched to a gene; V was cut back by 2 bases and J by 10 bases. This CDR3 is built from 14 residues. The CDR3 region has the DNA TGTGCCAGCAGTGAAAGCCTGGACAGGGTGGGAGCTTTCTTT. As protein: CASSESLDRVGAFF.